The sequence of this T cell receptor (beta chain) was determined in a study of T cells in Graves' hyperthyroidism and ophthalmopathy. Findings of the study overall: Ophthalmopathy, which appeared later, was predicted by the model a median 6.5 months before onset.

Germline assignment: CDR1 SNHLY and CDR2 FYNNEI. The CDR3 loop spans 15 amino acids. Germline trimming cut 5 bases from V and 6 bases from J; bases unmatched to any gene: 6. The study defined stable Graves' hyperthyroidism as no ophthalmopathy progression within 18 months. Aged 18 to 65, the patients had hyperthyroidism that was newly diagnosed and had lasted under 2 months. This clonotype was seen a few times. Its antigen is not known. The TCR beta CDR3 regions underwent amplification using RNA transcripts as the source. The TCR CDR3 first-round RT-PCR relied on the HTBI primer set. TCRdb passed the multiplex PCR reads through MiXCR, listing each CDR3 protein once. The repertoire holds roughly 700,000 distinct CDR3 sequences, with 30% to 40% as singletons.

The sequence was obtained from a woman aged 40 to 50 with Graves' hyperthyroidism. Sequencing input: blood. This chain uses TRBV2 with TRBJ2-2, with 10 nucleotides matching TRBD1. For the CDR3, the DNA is TGTGCCAGCAGTTCCGGGACAGGGGTCCCCGGGGAGCTGTTTTTT. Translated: CASSSGTGVPGELFF.